Shown below are 21 T cell receptor beta chains from a single sample sequenced in a study of blood T cell repertoires in COVID-19. Sequencing was performed with immunoSEQ multiplex PCR; in TCRdb, only in-frame clones are kept and a portion is missing. Among around 240,000 clones, 75% to 90% were seen once, and the ten largest hold about 1.9%. Sequencing input: PBMCs or T cells enriched from blood (not recorded which). These receptors all come from a woman aged 45-59 years who had recovered from COVID-19.

The chain combines TRBV19 with TRBJ1-5; no definite D call. CDR3 length: 16 residues. Per germline, CDR1 LNHDA and CDR2 SQIVND (reference sequence). With 3 bases removed from V and 1 base from J, the gap between germline ends came to 13 bases. The CDR3 loop reads CASSIRGEGSNQPQHF. The CDR3 bases are TGTGCCAGTAGTATTCGGGGAGAGGGCAGCAATCAGCCCCAGCATTTT. The full variable domain, its missing parts supplied by reference TRBV19 and TRBJ1-5, is DGGITQSPKYLFRKEGQNVTLSCEQNLNHDAMYWYRQDPGQGLRLIYYSQIVNDFQKGDIAEGYSVSREKKESFPLTVTSAQKNPTAFYLCASSIRGEGSNQPQHFGDGTRLSIL.

The chain uses TRBV27 and TRBJ2-7, with TRBD2 matching 10 bases. Germline CDR1 MNHEY, CDR2 SMNVEV (reference sequence). The CDR3 is made up of 14 amino acids. The junction had 4 bases not matched to a gene; V was cut back by 5 bases and J by 3 bases. CDR3 in DNA: TGTGCCAGCAGTGCCTGGACTAGCGGCTACGAGCAGTACTTC. As protein: CASSAWTSGYEQYF.

V and J are TRBV5-1 and TRBJ2-1; D gene uncertain. Between the trimmed V and J ends, which lost 2 bases and 9 bases, there was a span of 18 bases. Germline CDR1 and CDR2: SGHRS and YFSETQ. The CDR3 extends over 15 amino acids. The CDR3 DNA is TGCGCCAGCAGCTTACCTGGGCAGTCATTCACTGAGCAGTTCTTC. Residues: CASSLPGQSFTEQFF.

The V call is TRBV5-5, the J call TRBJ2-7; D might be TRBD1 (5 bases). Germline V gives CDR1 SGHKS, CDR2 YYEKEE (reference sequence). This CDR3 has 15 amino acids. V lost 0 bases and J lost 6, with 16 bases in between. The CDR3 loop is CASSLGAGLTGEQYF. The DNA for the CDR3 is TGTGCCAGCAGCTTGGGGGCAGGGCTAACGGGCGAGCAGTACTTC. The whole variable domain, remainder taken from reference TRBV5-5 and TRBJ2-7, is DAGVTQSPTHLIKTRGQQVTLRCSPISGHKSVSWYQQVLGQGPQFIFQYYEKEERGRGNFPDRFSARQFPNYSSELNVNALLLGDSALYLCASSLGAGLTGEQYFGPGTRLTVT.

This rearrangement joins TRBV27 to TRBJ2-3, with 7 nucleotides matching TRBD2. V lost 2 bases, J lost 4 bases, and 9 bases stayed unmatched. Germline CDR1 is MNHEY and CDR2 is SMNVEV (reference sequence). CDR3 length: 16 amino acids. CDR3 nucleotides: TGTGCCAGCAGTTTAGAGGGACTACCCTGGGCAGATACGCAGTATTTT. Protein product: CASSLEGLPWADTQYF.

The chain has TRBV7-2 and TRBJ2-2; 8 bases match TRBD2. V lost 7 bases, J lost 5 bases, and 6 bases stayed unmatched. The CDR3 sequence is 14 residues long. CDR1 SGHTA and CDR2 FQGNSA come from the germline V gene. CDR3 coding DNA: TGTGCCAGCAAGCGGGGGCAGGGGACCGGGGAGCTGTTTTTT. This sequence encodes CASKRGQGTGELFF.

The CDR3 DNA reads TGTGCCAGCAGCCCAATGGCTCCCCGGGGAAACGAGCAGTACTTC. Protein product: CASSPMAPRGNEQYF. V is TRBV3-1 (or the pseudogene TRBV3-2) and J is TRBJ2-7, with D perhaps matching TRBD2 (5 bases). This CDR3 has 15 residues. The germline V gene encodes CDR1 LGHDT and CDR2 YNNKEL (reference sequence). Trimming shortened V by 4 bases and J by 5 bases, and 18 bases separated the two germline ends.

The J gene is TRBJ1-2, the V gene TRBV12-3 or TRBV12-4; the match to TRBD1 covers 7 bases. J lost 7 bases, V lost 5 bases, and 4 bases had no gene match. The CDR3 length is 12 residues. Here the CDR3 reads CASSLRQGGYTF. The CDR3 DNA follows: TGTGCCAGCAGTCTCCGACAGGGTGGCTACACCTTC.

The chain combines TRBV6-4 with TRBJ2-1; perhaps TRBD2 as D (6 bases). This CDR3 is built from 13 residues. V lost 4 bases to trimming and J lost 5 bases, with 9 bases between them. In germline, CDR1 is MRHNA, CDR2 SNTAGT. DNA of the CDR3: TGTGCCAGCAGTGCGGGAGAACACAATGAGCAGTTCTTC. Its protein is CASSAGEHNEQFF.

This clone was detected once. The chain employs TRBV6-5 and TRBJ2-3; 9 nucleotides line up with TRBD1. Germline CDR1 reads MNHEY; CDR2 reads SVGAGI. V lost 6 bases to trimming and J lost 6 bases; unmatched junction nucleotides: 10. The CDR3 runs to 15 residues. In nucleotides, the CDR3 is TGTGCCAGCAGCAGAACACGGGACAGGGCCGATACGCAGTATTTT. This translates into CASSRTRDRADTQYF.

The chain employs TRBV28 and TRBJ1-6; 7 positions agree with TRBD1. CDR1 is MDHEN, CDR2 SYDVKM, per germline. CDR3 length equals 14 residues. The V and J ends lost 7 bases and 7 bases, in that order; junction bases with no gene match: 7. The CDR3 is CASTRGQTNSPLHF. DNA for the CDR3: TGTGCCAGCACCCGGGGACAGACGAATTCACCCCTCCACTTT.

The genes are TRBV5-6 and TRBJ2-3; 7 bases match TRBD2. This CDR3 is 15 amino acids long. V lost 4 bases to trimming and J lost 6 bases; unmatched junction nucleotides: 11. CDR1 is SGHDT and CDR2 is YYEEEE in the germline V gene. The CDR3 DNA is TGTGCCAGCAGCGCACAAGCCGGGAGGCCGGATACGCAGTATTTT. Protein product: CASSAQAGRPDTQYF.

This chain uses TRBV9 with TRBJ1-4, with D possibly matching TRBD1 (5 bases). This CDR3 has 15 amino acids. Germline CDR1 reads SGDLS; CDR2 reads YYNGEE. The germline V and J ends were trimmed by 4 bases and 10 bases, with 20 bases remaining between them. The CDR3 reads CASSPHPGVLGKLFF. CDR3 nucleotide sequence: TGTGCCAGCAGCCCCCACCCGGGGGTGTTGGGAAAACTGTTTTTT.

V usage is TRBV18 and J usage is TRBJ2-7; a weak D match, TRBD1 (5 bases). Germline CDR1 reads KGHSH; CDR2 reads LQKENI. Between the trimmed V and J ends, which lost 3 bases and 5 bases, there was a span of 14 bases. This CDR3 has 14 residues. CDR3 residues: CASSPLGQPHEQYF. The CDR3 nucleotides are TGTGCCAGCTCACCCCTGGGGCAGCCCCACGAGCAGTACTTC.

The chain employs TRBV4-1 and TRBJ2-3; TRBD2 agrees at 9 bases. The J segment lost 4 bases and the V segment lost 6 bases, leaving 11 bases of the junction unmatched. The CDR3 runs to 16 residues. Germline V gives CDR1 MGHRA, CDR2 YSYEKL. CDR3 in amino acids: CASSAASGKSADTQYF. CDR3 in DNA: TGCGCCAGCAGTGCCGCTAGCGGGAAGTCTGCAGATACGCAGTATTTT.

The chain couples TRBV29-1 to TRBJ2-4; tentatively, D is TRBD1 (5 bases). Per the germline V gene, CDR1 is SQVTM and CDR2 is ANQGSEA. V dropped 6 bases and J dropped 2 bases, with 20 bases sitting between them. This CDR3 is built from 16 residues. CDR3 protein: CSVEKGQGTSKNIQYF. The CDR3 DNA sequence: TGCAGCGTGGAAAAGGGTCAGGGAACGTCCAAAAACATTCAGTACTTC.

V usage is TRBV6-5 and J usage is TRBJ2-1; perhaps TRBD2 as D (5 bases). This CDR3 is built from 16 residues. Germline V gene sequence: CDR1 MNHEY, CDR2 SVGAGI. Trimming took off 2 bases at V and 6 bases at J, with 17 bases between the two ends. The DNA of the CDR3 is TGTGCCAGCAGTTACCCGCCTAGCAGCTACTCCAATGAGCAGTTCTTC. It specifies CASSYPPSSYSNEQFF.

This chain connects TRBV23-1 to TRBJ1-6, with a tentative D call TRBD1 (6 bases). TRBV23-1 is an ORF, with its function uncertain. V shed 7 bases and J shed 8 bases, with 21 bases lying between them. This CDR3 contains 16 residues. This chain's CDR3 is CASIPPPPSGDSPLHF. The CDR3 region has the DNA TGCGCCAGCATTCCGCCGCCTCCTTCAGGGGATTCACCCCTCCACTTT.

This sequence joins TRBV28 and TRBJ2-3; 8 bases are a match to TRBD1. This CDR3 spans 14 amino acids. Losses at the gene ends were 6 bases for V and 1 base for J; bases not matched to a gene: 3. From germline, CDR1 is MDHEN and CDR2 SYDVKM. In DNA, the CDR3 is TGTGCCAGCAGGTGGACAGGGCGCACAGATACGCAGTATTTT. It yields the protein CASRWTGRTDTQYF.

The chain joins TRBV19 to TRBJ2-5, with 11 bases aligning to TRBD1. Germline CDR1 and CDR2: LNHDA and SQIVND (reference sequence). The CDR3 totals 15 residues. V lost 4 bases and J lost 4; bases outside the gene matches: 5. The CDR3 DNA follows: TGTGCCAGTAGTACCGGGACAGGGGGTGGAGAGACCCAGTACTTC. Its translation is CASSTGTGGGETQYF.

The genes are TRBV12-5 and TRBJ1-2; a possible D gene is TRBD1 (6 bases). Looked up from germline, CDR1 is LGHNT and CDR2 is FRNRAP. The CDR3 is 14 residues long. The germline V and J ends were trimmed by 2 bases and 5 bases, with 12 bases remaining between them. CDR3 loop: CASGLRQEKYGYTF. CDR3 DNA: TGTGCTAGTGGTTTGCGACAGGAGAAATATGGCTACACCTTC.